Below, 23 T cell receptor beta chains from the same sample are listed, as sequenced in a study of blood T cell repertoires in COVID-19. Clones were read by immunoSEQ multiplex PCR, and TCRdb kept only the in-frame ones, dropping some. The repertoire includes over 200,000 clones, 89% of them detected once, and 5.5% to 6.5% sits in the top ten. Sequencing was carried out using peripheral blood. These receptors originate from a man aged 55 to 70 who had recovered from COVID-19.

The CDR3 nucleotides read TGTGCCAGCAGCCAAGTAGGAGGGGGCAGGCAGTATTTT. This codes for CASSQVGGGRQYF. The chain carries TRBV3-1 (or the pseudogene TRBV3-2) and TRBJ2-3; TRBD1 is a possible D gene (7 bases). CDR3 size: 13 residues. In germline, CDR1 is LGHDT, CDR2 YNNKEL (reference sequence). Deletions cut 1 base from V and 11 bases from J, with 13 bases between.

V gene TRBV7-2 combines with J gene TRBJ1-2; the match to TRBD1 covers 9 bases. The CDR3 runs to 14 residues. Per germline, CDR1 SGHTA and CDR2 FQGNSA. V lost 4 bases to trimming and J lost 6 bases; unmatched junction nucleotides: 6. The CDR3, as DNA: TGTGCCAGCAGCTCCTTACAGGGGGCGGATGGCTACACCTTC. Its translation: CASSSLQGADGYTF.

The gene calls are TRBV10-2 and TRBJ1-6; 7 nucleotides align to TRBD1. J lost 4 bases, V lost 10 bases, and 10 bases had no gene match. Germline lookup yields CDR1 WSHSY and CDR2 SAAADI. CDR3 length: 15 amino acids. Written as DNA, the CDR3 is TGCGCCACCCGGAGGACAGGTGATTATAATTCACCCCTCCACTTT. Its protein is CATRRTGDYNSPLHF.

V is TRBV4-3 and J is TRBJ2-7; 8 bases fit TRBD1. The CDR3 extends over 16 amino acids. V lost 0 bases and J lost 7; bases outside the gene matches: 11. The V gene's germline CDR1 is LGHNA and CDR2 YSLEER. CDR3 sequence (DNA): TGCGCCAGCAGCCAAGACCCAGGGACAGGCGCCCGTGAGCAGTACTTC. Protein: CASSQDPGTGAREQYF.

This rearrangement joins TRBV9 to TRBJ2-2, with D possibly being TRBD2 (6 bases). The CDR3 extends over 16 amino acids. The germline CDR1 and CDR2 sequences are SGDLS and YYNGEE. The V gene lost 1 base and the J gene lost 1 base, with 11 bases spanning the gap. The CDR3 nucleotides read TGTGCCAGCAGCGTACTTTCCGGGGGGAACACCGGGGAGCTGTTTTTT. Protein: CASSVLSGGNTGELFF. Combining the CDR3 with reference TRBV9 and TRBJ2-2 gives the whole variable domain DSGVTQTPKHLITATGQRVTLRCSPRSGDLSVYWYQQSLDQGLQFLIQYYNGEERAKGNILERFSAQQFPDLHSELNLSSLELGDSALYFCASSVLSGGNTGELFFGEGSRLTVL.

The CDR3, as DNA: TGTGCCAGCAGCTTAGAGAGGGCCCAAAAACTGTTTTTT. Its translation is CASSLERAQKLFF. V usage is TRBV11-2 and J usage is TRBJ1-4; D gene uncertain. The CDR3 length is 13 residues. Germline V gives CDR1 SGHAT, CDR2 FQNNGV. V lost 0 bases to trimming and J lost 9 bases, with 8 bases between them.

The chain employs TRBV3-1 (or the pseudogene TRBV3-2) and TRBJ2-3, with 14 bases aligning to TRBD2. Germline V lookup: CDR1 LGHDT, CDR2 YNNKEL (reference sequence). Losses at the gene ends were 0 bases for V and 3 bases for J; bases not matched to a gene: 8. The CDR3 covers 19 residues. The CDR3 reads CASSQEGLAGARDTDTQYF. CDR3 nucleotide sequence: TGTGCCAGCAGCCAAGAGGGACTAGCGGGGGCCCGGGATACAGATACGCAGTATTTT.

The chain links TRBV2 to TRBJ2-1; 7 nucleotides line up with TRBD2. Germline V gene data show CDR1 as SNHLY and CDR2 as FYNNEI. The V segment lost 6 bases and the J segment 4 bases; nucleotides outside the gene matches: 9. The CDR3 contains 15 residues. The CDR3 bases are TGTGCCAGCAGCGACGGACTAGGATCGTACAATGAGCAGTTCTTC. It encodes CASSDGLGSYNEQFF.

The V call is TRBV6-5, the J call TRBJ1-5; D ambiguous. V was trimmed by 2 bases and J by 5 bases, leaving 7 bases between them. Germline V gives CDR1 MNHEY, CDR2 SVGAGI. The CDR3 runs to 13 residues. The CDR3 region has the DNA TGTGCCAGCAGTTACGGCGGATATCAGCCCCAGCATTTT. Its protein product is CASSYGGYQPQHF.

V gene TRBV5-1 combines with J gene TRBJ1-2; the match to TRBD1 covers 11 bases. CDR3 length equals 17 residues. The germline gives CDR1 SGHRS, CDR2 YFSETQ. The V and J ends lost 2 bases and 1 base, in that order; junction bases with no gene match: 7. Here the CDR3 reads CASSLKGQGVLNYGYTF. CDR3 DNA sequence: TGCGCCAGCAGCTTAAAGGGACAGGGGGTACTTAACTATGGCTACACCTTC.

The chain recombines TRBV7-2 with TRBJ2-7; possibly TRBD1 for D (6 bases). CDR1 and CDR2 from the germline V gene are SGHTA and FQGNSA. V gave up 5 bases and J gave up 1 base, with 18 bases separating them. The CDR3 length is 16 residues. The CDR3 DNA is TGTGCCAGCAGCACCGCCAAGGGGGTGGGGTCCTACGAGCAGTACTTC. Its translation is CASSTAKGVGSYEQYF. Full variable domain (missing parts from reference TRBV7-2 and TRBJ2-7): GAGVSQSPSNKVTEKGKDVELRCDPISGHTALYWYRQSLGQGLEFLIYFQGNSAPDKSGLPSDRFSAERTGGSVSTLTIQRTQQEDSAVYLCASSTAKGVGSYEQYFGPGTRLTVT.

The chain employs TRBV24-1 and TRBJ2-7; 11 bases fit TRBD2. This CDR3 has 14 residues. After removal of 6 bases from V and 5 bases from J, the junction contained 5 bases not matched to a gene. Germline V gives CDR1 KGHDR, CDR2 SFDVKD. The DNA of the CDR3 is TGTGCCACCAGTCAAGGACTAGCGGGCGACGAGCAGTACTTC. Protein sequence: CATSQGLAGDEQYF.

The chain joins TRBV5-8 to TRBJ2-7; 7 nucleotides match TRBD2. Germline lookup yields CDR1 SGHTS and CDR2 YDEGEE. This CDR3 region has 14 residues. Germline trimming cut 0 bases from V and 5 bases from J; bases unmatched to any gene: 5. CDR3 loop: CASSLAGGGNEQYF. The CDR3 coding sequence is TGTGCCAGCAGCTTGGCGGGCGGGGGTAACGAGCAGTACTTC.

This chain connects TRBV2 to TRBJ1-1; the D is unclear. Germline V gene sequence: CDR1 SNHLY, CDR2 FYNNEI. Between the trimmed V and J ends, which lost 5 bases and 11 bases, there was a span of 24 bases. The CDR3 has 15 residues. The CDR3 sequence: CASSPLQSSLPSAFF. As DNA, the CDR3 is TGTGCCAGCAGTCCCCTACAGAGCTCACTTCCCTCGGCTTTCTTT.

V and J are TRBV5-8 and TRBJ1-4; unclear D gene. The CDR3 length is 13 residues. Trimming removed 2 bases from V and 6 bases from J, with 8 bases in between. The germline V gene has CDR1 SGHTS and CDR2 YDEGEE. CDR3 sequence reads: CASSLPEYEKLFF. CDR3 nucleotides: TGTGCCAGCAGCTTACCAGAATATGAAAAACTGTTTTTT.

The V gene is TRBV27, the J gene TRBJ2-1; 11 bases are shared with TRBD2. The germline V gene has CDR1 MNHEY and CDR2 SMNVEV (reference sequence). The V and J ends lost 8 bases and 3 bases, in that order; junction bases with no gene match: 6. This CDR3 has 15 amino acids. The CDR3 region is CASGEGLAGYNEQFF. The CDR3 coding sequence is TGTGCCAGCGGAGAAGGACTAGCGGGCTACAATGAGCAGTTCTTC.

V and J are TRBV6-4 and TRBJ1-1; TRBD1 aligns across 7 bases. Trimming took 8 bases from V and 0 from J; bases not matched to a gene: 9. Germline V gene lookup returns CDR1 MRHNA and CDR2 SNTAGT. The CDR3 extends over 15 amino acids. CDR3 sequence (DNA): TGTGCCAGCCTAGGGGGCGGGACAATGAACACTGAAGCTTTCTTT. Its translation is CASLGGGTMNTEAFF.

This clone was detected once. The V call is TRBV30, the J call TRBJ1-6; D remains ambiguous. Trimming pared 0 bases from V and 3 bases from J, leaving 6 bases between. The germline gives CDR1 GTSNPN, CDR2 SVGIG (reference sequence). The CDR3 spans 14 residues. CDR3: CAWSVYNYNSPLHF. Here the CDR3 DNA reads TGTGCCTGGAGTGTATACAACTATAATTCACCCCTCCACTTT.

This clone turned up a few times. The genes are TRBV4-3 and TRBJ1-1; D remains ambiguous. The V end was cut by 0 bases, the J end by 1 base, with 6 bases between. The CDR3 has 14 residues. In germline, CDR1 is LGHNA, CDR2 YSLEER. This chain's CDR3 is CASSQESENTEAFF. In nucleotides, the CDR3 is TGCGCCAGCAGCCAAGAATCAGAGAACACTGAAGCTTTCTTT.

This chain joins TRBV6-5 and TRBJ1-2, with 10 bases matching TRBD1. With 0 bases clipped from V and 3 bases from J, the junction kept 1 base outside the gene matches. The CDR3 sequence is 15 residues long. The germline V gene encodes CDR1 MNHEY and CDR2 SVGAGI. The CDR3: CASSYSTGGYYGYTF. CDR3 nucleotides: TGTGCCAGCAGTTACTCGACAGGGGGCTACTATGGCTACACCTTC.

The V gene is TRBV24-1, the J gene TRBJ2-3; no clear D. Per the germline V gene, CDR1 is KGHDR and CDR2 is SFDVKD. The CDR3 sequence is 14 residues long. The germline V and J ends were trimmed by 4 bases and 2 bases, with 9 bases remaining between them. Here the CDR3 DNA reads TGTGCCACCAGTGAAGCGTCAGTCACAGATACGCAGTATTTT. Amino acids: CATSEASVTDTQYF.

This chain uses TRBV18 with TRBJ2-3, with 7 positions matching TRBD2. V gave up 4 bases and J gave up 1 base; unmatched junction bases: 11. Germline CDR1 reads KGHSH; CDR2 reads LQKENI. This CDR3 contains 17 residues. The CDR3 region has the DNA TGTGCCAGCTCACTGAGCGGGAAAGGATGGGGCACAGATACGCAGTATTTT. Protein: CASSLSGKGWGTDTQYF.

This chain links TRBV28 with TRBJ1-3; D ambiguous. V lost 6 bases, J lost 0 bases, and 9 bases lay in between. This CDR3 spans 14 amino acids. The germline V gene has CDR1 MDHEN and CDR2 SYDVKM. The CDR3 is CASRKSDSGNTIYF. The CDR3 DNA sequence: TGTGCCAGCAGGAAAAGCGACTCTGGAAACACCATATATTTT.